The table lists the clone carrying this T cell receptor (beta chain) with a count of one. The germline V gene encodes CDR1 MNHNS and CDR2 SASEGT. The ends were cut back, 7 bases at V and 1 base at J, with 8 bases in the middle. The CDR3 covers 13 residues. As originally analysed: Using reference gene primer amplification, nucleated cell counts were estimated. Generated by immunoSEQ multiplex PCR, the TCRdb table keeps only in-frame clones and is missing some. D and trimming were read from the DNA, whereas the V and J calls and clone size are those reported in that table. The sample has 100,000 to 140,000 clones, around nine tenths seen once. This sample stems from a study of blood T cell repertoires in COVID-19. About the study: Specimens from acute and convalescent COVID-19 originated in the United States, Italy and Spain. T cells, B-cell-depleted T cells, or PBMCs supplied cDNA or gDNA.

The clonotype comes from a woman aged 25 to 39 with acute or convalescent COVID-19. Sequencing used peripheral blood. The chain couples TRBV6-1 to TRBJ1-3; D not certain. The CDR3 coding sequence is TGTGCCAGCAAGATGAGTTCTGGAAACACCATATATTTT. It encodes CASKMSSGNTIYF.